The following is a TCR beta chain sequence with its context. This clonotype was seen only a few times. Its cognate antigen has yet to be identified. Per-nucleotide qualities are absent, and no much larger clonotype sits a single base away. The sequencing machine was an Illumina HiSeq 1500. TCRdb trimmed public reads at Q25 via fastp, called clones via MiXCR and kept in-frame beta chains. One record per CDR3 amino acid sequence lists the most common genes and DNA. The table for this sample lists 700,000 to 950,000 distinct CDR3 sequences; approximately 30% of them were counted only once. The ten largest clonotypes hold roughly 12% of the sample. This specimen's treatment or condition label, per the study, means: in vitro stimulation with specific CMV peptide epitopes to enrich CMV-specific T cells. The data were taken from a study of T cell repertoires in cytomegalovirus infection (dated by TCRdb to about 2019). With respect to the entire study: Recently identified HLA-C-restricted CMV epitopes, whose presentation resists viral immunomodulation, were targeted by peptide stimulations together with well-studied HLA-B-restricted epitopes. Because public TCR beta signatures pointed to carriage of CMV infection together with the matching HLA type, the HLA type of each donor mattered for the analysis. On the study overall, not on this receptor specifically: In both this cohort and an independent cohort of some 370 donors, the cumulative frequency of public TCR beta family members distinguished carriers of CMV infection plus the relevant HLA type. In the ex vivo response, HLA-C-restricted CMV-specific TCR beta clonotypes were dominant, and in two of eight donors the single most frequent clonotype came from this HLA-C-restricted group.

The starting material was cultured CD8+ T cells from PBMCs, obtained from culture after CMV antigen stimulation. This clonotype originated in a human donor in good health (CMV status not recorded). Some clones in this sample may be carry-over from other donors' samples.

The nucleotide sequence reads as follows: TGTGCCAGCAGCCGACGCGACTCGAAGAATTCACCCCTCCACTTT. Translated, it reads CASSRRDSKNSPLHF. The rearranged segments are TRBV28 and TRBJ1-6, with the D gene not confidently named. The CDR3 starts with the cysteine, ends with the phenylalanine, and has 15 residues. The sequence is cut down to CDR3 DNA, 45 bases in frame from base 1. Based on the germline V gene, the CDR1 and CDR2 sequences are MDHEN and SYDVKM. V sheds 6 bases and J sheds 7 bases, leaving 16 bases between their ends.